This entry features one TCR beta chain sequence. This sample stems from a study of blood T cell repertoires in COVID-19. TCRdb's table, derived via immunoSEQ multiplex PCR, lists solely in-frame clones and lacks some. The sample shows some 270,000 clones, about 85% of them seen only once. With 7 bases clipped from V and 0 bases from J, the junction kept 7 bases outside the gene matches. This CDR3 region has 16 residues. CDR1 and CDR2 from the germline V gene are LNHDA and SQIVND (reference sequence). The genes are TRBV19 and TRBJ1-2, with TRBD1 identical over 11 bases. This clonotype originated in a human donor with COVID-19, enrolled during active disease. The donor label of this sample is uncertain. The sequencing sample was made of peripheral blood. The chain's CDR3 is CASTPDRGPPNYGYTF. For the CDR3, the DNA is TGTGCCAGTACCCCGGACAGGGGGCCACCTAACTATGGCTACACCTTC. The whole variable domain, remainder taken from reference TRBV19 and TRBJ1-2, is DGGITQSPKYLFRKEGQNVTLSCEQNLNHDAMYWYRQDPGQGLRLIYYSQIVNDFQKGDIAEGYSVSREKKESFPLTVTSAQKNPTAFYLCASTPDRGPPNYGYTFGSGTRLTVV.